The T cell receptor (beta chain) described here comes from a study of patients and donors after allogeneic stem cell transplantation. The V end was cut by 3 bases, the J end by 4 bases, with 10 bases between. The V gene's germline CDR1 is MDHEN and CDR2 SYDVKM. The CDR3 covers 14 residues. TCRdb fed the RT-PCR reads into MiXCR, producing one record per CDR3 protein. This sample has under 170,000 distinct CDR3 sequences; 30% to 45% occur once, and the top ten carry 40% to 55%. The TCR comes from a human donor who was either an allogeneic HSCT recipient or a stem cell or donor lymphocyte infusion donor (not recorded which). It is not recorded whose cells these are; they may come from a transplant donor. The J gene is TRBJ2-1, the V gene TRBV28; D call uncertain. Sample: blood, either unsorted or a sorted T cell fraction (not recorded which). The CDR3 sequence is CASSFKQSYNEQFF. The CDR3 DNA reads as TGTGCCAGCAGTTTTAAGCAGTCTTACAATGAGCAGTTCTTC.